This T cell receptor beta chain was obtained from a study of T-cell reconstitution after alpha-beta-depleted transplantation in children. As it was prepared, the TCRbeta library received unique molecular identifiers. MiXCR, run by TCRdb on the PCR reads, gives a single entry per CDR3 protein. In the table there are over 200,000 distinct CDR3 sequences, about a tenth of which are singletons. The CDR3 is 15 amino acids. Germline V gives CDR1 SGHTA, CDR2 FQGNSA. V was clipped by 5 bases and J by 7 bases; unmatched bases: 8. Sequences were derived from PBMCs from the stem cell graft donor, sampled from the stem cell graft. The chain combines TRBV7-2 with TRBJ1-4; 9 bases are shared with TRBD1. This receptor was obtained from a human donor who donated a stem cell graft to a child with acute lymphoblastic leukemia. CDR3 residues: CASSPNGQGTEKLFF. CDR3 bases: TGTGCCAGCAGCCCTAACGGACAGGGGACTGAAAAACTGTTTTTT.